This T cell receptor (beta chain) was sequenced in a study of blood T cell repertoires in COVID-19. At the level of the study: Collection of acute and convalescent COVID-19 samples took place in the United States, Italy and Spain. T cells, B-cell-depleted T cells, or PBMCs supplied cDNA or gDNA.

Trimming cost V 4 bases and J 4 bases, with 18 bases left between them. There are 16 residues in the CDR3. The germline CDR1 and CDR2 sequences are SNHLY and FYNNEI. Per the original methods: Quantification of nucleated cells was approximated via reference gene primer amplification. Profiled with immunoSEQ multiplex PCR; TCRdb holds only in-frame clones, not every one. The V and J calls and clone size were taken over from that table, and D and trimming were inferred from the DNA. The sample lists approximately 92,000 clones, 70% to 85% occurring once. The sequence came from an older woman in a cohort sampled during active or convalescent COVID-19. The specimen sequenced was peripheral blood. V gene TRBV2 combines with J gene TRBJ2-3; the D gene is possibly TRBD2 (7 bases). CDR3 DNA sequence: TGTGCCAGCAGTGTAATGAGGGGGGGGGTCGCAGATACGCAGTATTTT. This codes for CASSVMRGGVADTQYF.